Given below is one T cell receptor beta chain in context. This clone was counted once. It has no known antigen specificity. No base qualities exist here, and no much larger clone lies one base off it. The sample originates from a study of cytomegalovirus exposure and HLA in healthy donors (dated by TCRdb to the late 2010s). At the level of the whole study: In an earlier analysis of approximately 500 of the donors, around 290 Gb of sequence data and roughly 100 million unique TCR beta sequences from 150 million to 200 million T cells were reported. Approximately 330 gigabases of sequencing data and around 80 million unique TCR sequences made up an early release that covered several hundred HLA-typed donors. Of the roughly 430 genotyped donors, roughly 80% fell in the genetic ancestry cluster associated with self-reported Caucasian donors. The study was designed to test whether signatures of past pathogen exposure could be identified by cataloging public T cell receptors. The T cell repertoires of some 700 subjects were profiled by immunosequencing and related to cytomegalovirus serostatus. Besides the first cohort of hundreds of subjects, a separate validation cohort made up of 120 or so different subjects was used. To predict cytomegalovirus infection status, the study brought together high-throughput TCR immunosequencing, statistical association of individual TCRs with disease status, and machine learning. To study patterns of TCR occurrence, a later analysis re-analyzed previously published TCR beta repertoires from 550 to 800 donors and added high-resolution HLA genotyping. In the later analysis, no new phenotypic data were used to find candidate immune exposures; instead, reliance was placed on TCR beta sequences and their occurrence across donors. An earlier analysis of more than 450 of the donors used high-throughput TCR beta sequencing to judge whether each TCR beta V gene segment behaved as functional or pseudogenic. Donor age, sex, ethnicity and CMV serostatus were compiled alongside the repertoire data. Genome-wide SNP genotypes for about three fifths of the roughly 700 donors were used in a later genetic analysis, which treated that subset as a discovery cohort. All discovery cohort repertoires had been generated using a single sequencing platform. HLA typing included class I and class II loci at four-digit resolution. Typing coverage differed by locus: A, B, C, DRB1 and DQB1 were typed in roughly 620-630 donors, DQA1 in 500 to 550, DPA1 in 606, and DPB1 in about 450. Roughly 5 DR-DQ haplotypes were handled as single units for association and clustering because linkage in the cohort was strong. Among around 400 genotyped donors of the cohort, an average of roughly 230,000 unique TCR beta nucleotide sequences was sequenced per donor, of which roughly 17% were non-productive. What the study reported, not specific to this receptor: Compared with equally common non-associated chains, HLA-associated TCR beta chains in a later analysis were more clonally expanded and had lower generation probabilities. Compared with the approximately 670-donor mean, donors in an Asian-associated ancestry cluster had fewer N-insertions in productive TCRs, according to a later genetic analysis. The only immune exposure information available for the cohort was CMV serostatus. In a later analysis, 16,951 TCR beta sequences were associated with specific HLA alleles at a false discovery rate of 0.05. When HLA alleles, especially DR and DQ, strongly co-occurred, attributing TCR associations to individual alleles was difficult. The earlier analysis of approximately 590 of the donors excluded roughly 16 rarely observed V segments, including chromosome 9 orphons, because counts were too low. A further reported finding was that TCR beta sequences accurately predicted the HLA-A and HLA-B alleles for most subjects in the first cohort. A group of highly shared sequence variants was considered likely to be a technical artifact of the sequencing pipeline. The classifier was reported to diagnose cytomegalovirus status with high specificity and sensitivity in both the original and validation cohorts. Several of the top co-occurrence clusters appeared to be linked to parvovirus B19, influenza, CMV and Epstein-Barr virus, according to a later analysis. Across donors, most TCR sequences were observed very rarely, whereas some public TCRs were present in many individuals. Some IMGT-functional V segments, including TRBV6-2 and TRBV6-3, could not be told apart with the 87-base-pair reads, so those segments were excluded. A later genetic analysis associated a missense DCLRE1C variant with V-gene and J-gene trimming of TCR beta chains, and an independent cohort replicated the association. Most CMV-associated TCR beta chains appeared to be HLA-restricted in a later analysis, and the HLA associations seemed to be driven largely by CMV exposure. The cohort was sequenced for TCR beta chains only, and without alpha or paired-chain data the features that could be detected were limited. Because HLA typing was missing for some donors at each locus, association tests included only the typed subset. The presence/absence analyses assumed that sequencing depth was roughly uniform across donors, and that assumption may not be true. Correlated functional status among segregating V segments might be attributable to linkage disequilibrium, but an unknown experimental factor could not be ruled out. The authors suggested that the approach could potentially be extended to other disease states and immunological phenotypes. Broadly in line with IMGT annotations, most TCR beta V segments showed up in productive rearrangements about 87% or about 30% of the time in an earlier analysis of several hundred of the donors. In vitro tests confirmed that a few of the cytomegalovirus-associated TCR beta chains recognize cytomegalovirus antigens. A later analysis found that TCR association rates varied across HLA loci, with DRB1 alleles showing the most associated TCRs and HLA-C alleles the fewest. The study gave a list of 150 to 200 TCR beta chains associated with cytomegalovirus.

From its cysteine to its phenylalanine, the CDR3 spans 11 amino acids. Only CDR3 DNA is held: 33 bases, read in frame from base 1. V sheds 9 bases and J sheds 6 bases, leaving 10 bases between their ends. CDR1 and CDR2 are read off the germline V gene (reference sequence) as LNHDA and SQIVND. The library was obtained by the immunoSEQ multiplex PCR assay. The multiplex PCR relied on a mix of 60 forward primers for TCR Vbeta segments and 13 reverse primers for TCR Jbeta segments. The CDR3 region of rearranged TCR beta genes was amplified from genomic DNA by a multiplex PCR assay. On the Illumina HiSeq System, the amplified TCR beta libraries were sequenced as 87-base-pair reads. On the authors' methods: A later analysis counted around 72 million unique TCR beta chains across the 666 repertoires, and some 11 million of these chains were shared by at least two donors. A nearest-neighbor algorithm error-corrected the raw reads and collapsed the reads into unique sequences, merging closely related sequences to remove PCR and sequencing errors. CDR3 sequences were aligned to IMGT reference sequences to assign V, D and J gene segments. For a sequence to be retained, at least a six-nucleotide match to both a V gene segment and a J gene segment was required. Rearrangements were classified as productive when the CDR3 lacked stop codons and remained in frame with V and J, and all other rearrangements were classified as non-productive. CDR3 was defined by IMGT convention, running from the second conserved V-encoded cysteine to the conserved J-encoded phenylalanine. The earlier analysis of about 620 of the donors excluded sequences that lacked an unambiguous match to a single V gene segment. In an earlier analysis of approximately 550 of the donors, V segments were called functional above 56.7% productive rearrangements and were called segregating when the between-donor standard deviation exceeded 5%. A statistical classification framework was built to diagnose cytomegalovirus status from the catalog of TCR beta chain sequences. In a later analysis, TCR nucleotide sequences were compared against IMGT/GENE-DB human TR gene sequences so that V and J genes could be assigned. A later analysis assigned CDR3 sequences and most-parsimonious VDJ recombination scenarios with the TCRdist pipeline. A later analysis defined each TCR beta chain by its CDR3 amino acid sequence plus V-gene family, and excluded reads lacking a unique V-gene family. To address suspected cross-contamination and a sequencing artifact, a later analysis removed under 600 highly shared, low-generation-probability nucleotide sequences. In a later analysis, a clonal expansion index was calculated for each public chain from normalized within-repertoire ranks of inferred template counts. In a later analysis, generation probabilities were computed using a VDJ recombination model fitted to out-of-frame rearrangements, and the results were checked against IGoR. In a later analysis, TCR-TCR, TCR-HLA and TCR-CMV co-occurrence was scored with hypergeometric tests, and a repertoire-size bias correction was applied to TCR pairs. In a later analysis, false discovery rates were estimated by permuting HLA or CMV assignments 20 times. A later analysis grouped co-occurring TCRs with DBSCAN, adding TCRdist sequence similarity when clustering within HLA-allele-positive subsets. Co-occurrence clustering excluded repertoires with fewer than 30,000 or more than 120,000 public chains, plus five with anomalous nucleotide sharing. Not all clones reach the TCRdb copy of this immuneACCESS table, which keeps in-frame sequences only. Checked studies attribute under half of the gap to unresolved V genes and leave the rest unexplained. Clone size and V and J calls were adopted from that table, with D and trimming inferred from the DNA. The sample table holds about 100,000 clones, of which approximately 76% were seen once. The ten largest account for approximately 2% of the sample.

The cohort was made up of 666 healthy bone marrow donors. At the time of sampling, every cohort member was nominally healthy, though immune exposures that went unrecorded were likely present. The donor tested CMV seronegative and was one of the 352 seronegative cohort members. Every donor gave a peripheral blood sample, and the peripheral blood mononuclear cells from that sample were used for TCR beta sequencing. The Qiagen DNeasy Blood Extraction Kit was used to extract genomic DNA from the blood cell samples. This chain is built from TRBV19 and TRBJ2-3; TRBD2 is a weak D gene call, 7 bases matching. This clonotype was obtained from a young man in good health and CMV-seronegative. The sample was PBMCs. The nucleotides are TGTGCCAGCAAGGGGGGGGATACGCAGTATTTT. Its protein reads: CASKGGDTQYF.